This T cell receptor beta chain was sequenced during a study of cytomegalovirus exposure and HLA in healthy donors. The study ran its PCR with 60 Vbeta and 13 Jbeta primers. Sequenced by immunoSEQ multiplex PCR; TCRdb stores in-frame clones only, minus some. The sample lists 100,000 or so clones, 65% to 80% occurring once. V dropped 2 bases and J dropped 0; count of bases not matched to a gene: 1. The CDR3 sequence is 15 residues long. The germline gives CDR1 LNHDA, CDR2 SQIVND (reference sequence). The rearrangement joins TRBV19 to TRBJ1-3, with 7 bases fitting TRBD1. The sequenced sample consisted of PBMCs. This TCR was sampled from a woman between 45 and 65 years old in good health and CMV-seropositive. The CDR3 nucleotides read TGTGCCAGTAGTATAACAGGGGCCTCTGGAAACACCATATATTTT. Translating it yields CASSITGASGNTIYF.